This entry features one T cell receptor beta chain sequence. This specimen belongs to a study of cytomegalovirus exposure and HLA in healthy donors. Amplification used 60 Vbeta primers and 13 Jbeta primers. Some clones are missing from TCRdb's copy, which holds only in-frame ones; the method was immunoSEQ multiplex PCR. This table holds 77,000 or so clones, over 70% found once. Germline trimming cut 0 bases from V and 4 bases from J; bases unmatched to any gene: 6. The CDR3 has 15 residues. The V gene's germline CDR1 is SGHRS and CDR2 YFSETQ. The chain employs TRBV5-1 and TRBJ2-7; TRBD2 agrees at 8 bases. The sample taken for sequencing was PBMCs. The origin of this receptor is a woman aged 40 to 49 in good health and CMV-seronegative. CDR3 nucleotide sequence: TGCGCCAGCAGCTTGGTAAGGGGCGGGAGGTACGAGCAGTACTTC. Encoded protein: CASSLVRGGRYEQYF.